This T cell receptor beta chain is drawn from a study of shared clonotypes between healthy human individuals. Splitting of each subset's genomic DNA was done evenly across several immunoSEQ plates. Original analysis: Because ImmunoSEQ provided only junction sequences with no quality scores, the filtering differed. TCRdb's copy holds only in-frame clones and misses some; the assay was immunoSEQ multiplex PCR. V, J and clone size are taken as reported in that table, and D and trimming were inferred from the DNA itself. The sample includes around 2.5 million clones, approximately 93% of them seen just once. The CDR3 extends over 14 amino acids. Germline V lookup: CDR1 LGHNA, CDR2 YSLEER. V was trimmed by 0 bases and J by 10 bases, leaving 10 bases between them.

The source is a man aged 18 to 29 in good health. Some clones in this sample may be carry-over from other donors' samples. The chain links TRBV4-3 to TRBJ1-6, with D uncertain. Input material: naive CD4+ T cells from PBMCs. Subset indicated: CD45RA+ positively selected. The CDR3: CASSQDLRYSPLHF. The CDR3, as DNA: TGCGCCAGCAGCCAAGATCTAAGATACTCACCCCTCCACTTT.